The 10 T cell receptor beta chains below were found in one sample sequenced in a study of shared clonotypes between healthy human individuals. Libraries were prepared by immunoSEQ multiplex PCR; TCRdb keeps only in-frame clonotypes and omits some of them. The sample yields a few million clones, 80% to 95% seen once. Specimen: naive CD4+ T cells from PBMCs. Indicated subset: CD45RA+ positively selected. Receptors originate from a man aged 18 to 29 in good health. Some clones in this sample may be carry-over from other donors' samples.

The V gene is TRBV5-4, the J gene TRBJ1-1, with TRBD1 identical over 10 bases. J was trimmed by 0 bases and V by 3 bases; bases with no gene match: 8. CDR1 is SGHNT, CDR2 YYREEE, per germline (reference sequence). This CDR3 comprises 17 residues. The CDR3 nucleotides read TGTGCCAGCAGCTCGGGGACAGGGGCGATGATGAACACTGAAGCTTTCTTT. Translated: CASSSGTGAMMNTEAFF.

This clone has more than one count but fewer than ten. The CDR3 region is CASGGPADTQYF. The CDR3 DNA reads TGCGCCAGCGGGGGGCCGGCAGATACGCAGTATTTT. The rearrangement joins TRBV5-1 to TRBJ2-3, with D perhaps matching TRBD1 or TRBD2 (6 bases each). Germline CDR1 is SGHRS and CDR2 is YFSETQ. The CDR3 is 12 amino acids. V was cut by 7 bases and J by 4 bases, with 10 bases left in between.

V and J are TRBV6-5 and TRBJ2-7, with D unresolved. Between the trimmed V and J ends, which lost 6 bases and 1 base, there was a span of 16 bases. CDR1 and CDR2 (germline): MNHEY, SVGAGI. The CDR3 sequence is 15 residues long. The CDR3 is CASSSDLATSYEQYF. CDR3 DNA sequence: TGTGCCAGCAGCTCCGACCTGGCTACTTCCTACGAGCAGTACTTC.

The chain is built from TRBV9 and TRBJ2-5; either TRBD1 or TRBD2 may supply D (5 bases each). The CDR3 has 16 amino acids. In germline, CDR1 is SGDLS, CDR2 YYNGEE. Trimming shortened V by 0 bases and J by 2 bases, and 14 bases separated the two germline ends. The CDR3 sequence: CASSVEHGAPQETQYF. CDR3 coding DNA: TGTGCCAGCAGCGTAGAACACGGGGCACCTCAAGAGACCCAGTACTTC. The complete variable domain, with remaining parts taken from reference TRBV9 and TRBJ2-5, reads DSGVTQTPKHLITATGQRVTLRCSPRSGDLSVYWYQQSLDQGLQFLIQYYNGEERAKGNILERFSAQQFPDLHSELNLSSLELGDSALYFCASSVEHGAPQETQYFGPGTRLLVL.

The chain joins TRBV10-1 to TRBJ2-3; D is perhaps TRBD1 (6 bases). CDR3 size: 13 residues. The germline gives CDR1 WNHNN, CDR2 SYGVQD (reference sequence). The V and J ends lost 8 bases and 6 bases respectively, with 15 bases between them. The CDR3 sequence: CASGGTGPDTQYF. CDR3 nucleotides: TGCGCCAGCGGAGGCACAGGGCCCGATACGCAGTATTTT.

CDR3 nucleotide sequence: TGCGCCAGCAGCCCTCTGGGGAACCAAGAGACCCAGTACTTC. Encoded protein: CASSPLGNQETQYF. This chain links TRBV5-1 with TRBJ2-5; D remains ambiguous. CDR3 size: 14 residues. Germline-derived CDR1 and CDR2 are SGHRS and YFSETQ. Trimming cost V 4 bases and J 0 bases, with 10 bases left between them.

The V gene is TRBV9, the J gene TRBJ2-2, with D possibly matching TRBD1 (6 bases). Germline lookup yields CDR1 SGDLS and CDR2 YYNGEE. The germline V and J ends were trimmed by 3 bases and 3 bases, with 18 bases remaining between them. The CDR3 loop spans 17 amino acids. For the CDR3, the DNA is TGTGCCAGCAGCGCACAACAGGGAGCGCGATACACCGGGGAGCTGTTTTTT. It encodes CASSAQQGARYTGELFF.

The chain employs TRBV6-5 and TRBJ1-2; D is ambiguous. The CDR3 contains 14 residues. Germline CDR1 MNHEY, CDR2 SVGAGI. With 5 bases removed from V and 2 bases from J, the gap between germline ends came to 12 bases. CDR3 in amino acids: CASSPGGRNYGYTF. The CDR3 DNA is TGTGCCAGCAGTCCCGGAGGGCGAAACTATGGCTACACCTTC.

The table lists this clone with a count of one. The chain couples TRBV30 to TRBJ2-4; TRBD2 matches 9 bases. Trimming cost V 3 bases and J 4 bases; bases outside gene matches: 10. CDR3 length: 16 residues. Germline CDR1 and CDR2: GTSNPN and SVGIG (reference sequence). In DNA form, the CDR3 reads TGTGCCTGGAGCTCTCCGCGAGCGGGAGGAAAAAACATTCAGTACTTC. It encodes CAWSSPRAGGKNIQYF.

The gene calls are TRBV11-2 and TRBJ2-1; weak D call: TRBD2 (6 bases). The germline V and J ends were trimmed by 1 base and 2 bases, with 9 bases remaining between them. Per the germline V gene, CDR1 is SGHAT and CDR2 is FQNNGV. CDR3 length equals 15 residues. The CDR3 here is CASSLGGRTYNEQFF. The DNA of the CDR3 is TGTGCCAGCAGCTTAGGTGGGAGGACCTACAATGAGCAGTTCTTC.